This T cell receptor (beta chain) was profiled in a study of cytomegalovirus exposure and HLA in healthy donors. About the research overall: In a previous analysis, 95 million to 130 million unique TCR beta sequences were found from approximately 180 million T cells. An early release of data contained 70 million to 95 million unique TCRs, which came from HLA-typed donors.

Study outcomes and limitations: A prior analysis recorded that most TCR beta V segments were productive about 87% or about 30% of the time. Versus the approximately 720-donor mean, an Asian-associated ancestry cluster reportedly showed fewer N-insertions in a later analysis.

PCR was performed using 60 Vbeta and 13 Jbeta primers. This table comes from immunoSEQ multiplex PCR, and its TCRdb copy is limited to in-frame clones, with some not included. The table shows 85,000 to 130,000 clones, with 80% to 90% occurring only once. This clone was detected only once. The antigen remains undetermined. The V gene end was trimmed by 4 bases and the J gene end by 4 bases; junction bases not matched to a gene: 4. The CDR3 has 14 residues. Germline V gene lookup returns CDR1 MNHEY and CDR2 SVGAGI. The chain links TRBV6-5 to TRBJ1-1; 9 bases map to TRBD1. The receptor was isolated from a woman between 18 and 30 years old in good health and CMV-seronegative. The sequencing sample was made of PBMCs. The DNA for the CDR3 is TGTGCCAGCAGTTCCCCGGGACAGGGCACTGAAGCTTTCTTT. Protein product: CASSSPGQGTEAFF.